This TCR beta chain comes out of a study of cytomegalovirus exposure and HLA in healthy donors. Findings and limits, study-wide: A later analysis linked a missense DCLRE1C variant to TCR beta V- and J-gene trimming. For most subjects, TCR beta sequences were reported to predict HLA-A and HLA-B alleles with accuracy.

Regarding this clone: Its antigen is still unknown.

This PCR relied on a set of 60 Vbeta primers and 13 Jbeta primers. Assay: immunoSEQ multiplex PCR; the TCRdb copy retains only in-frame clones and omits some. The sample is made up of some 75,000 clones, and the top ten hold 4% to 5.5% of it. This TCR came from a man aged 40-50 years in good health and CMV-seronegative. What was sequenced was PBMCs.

Here the CDR3 reads CASSLEGGEETQYF. The DNA of the CDR3 is TGTGCCAGCAGCTTAGAGGGCGGGGAAGAGACCCAGTACTTC. This sequence joins TRBV11-3 and TRBJ2-5; maybe TRBD2 (6 bases). This CDR3 has 14 residues. The germline V gene has CDR1 SGHNT and CDR2 YENEEA. V lost 0 bases, J lost 3 bases, and 8 bases lay in between.